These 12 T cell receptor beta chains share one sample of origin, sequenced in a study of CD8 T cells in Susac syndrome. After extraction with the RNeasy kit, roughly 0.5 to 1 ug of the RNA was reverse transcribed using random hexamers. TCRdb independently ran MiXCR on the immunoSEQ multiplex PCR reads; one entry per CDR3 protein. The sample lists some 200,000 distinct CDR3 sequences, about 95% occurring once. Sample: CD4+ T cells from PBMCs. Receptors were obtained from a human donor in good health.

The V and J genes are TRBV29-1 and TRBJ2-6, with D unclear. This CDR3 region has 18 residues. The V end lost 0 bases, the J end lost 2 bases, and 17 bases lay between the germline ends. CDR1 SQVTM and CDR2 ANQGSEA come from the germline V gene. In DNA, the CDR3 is TGCAGCGTTGAAGACTACCAATCCAAGTTCGCTGGGGCCAACGTCCTGACTTTC. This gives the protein CSVEDYQSKFAGANVLTF.

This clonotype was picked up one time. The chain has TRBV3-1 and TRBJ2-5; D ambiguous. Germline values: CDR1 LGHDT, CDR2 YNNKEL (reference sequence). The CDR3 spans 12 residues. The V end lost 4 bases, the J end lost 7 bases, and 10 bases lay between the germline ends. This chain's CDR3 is CASSPDSGTQYF. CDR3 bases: TGTGCCAGCAGCCCCGATTCGGGGACCCAGTACTTC.

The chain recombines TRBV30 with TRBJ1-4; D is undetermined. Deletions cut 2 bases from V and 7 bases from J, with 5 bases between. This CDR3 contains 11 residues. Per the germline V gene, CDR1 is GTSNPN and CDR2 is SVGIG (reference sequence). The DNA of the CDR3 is TGTGCCTGGAGTCGCCGTGAAAAACTGTTTTTT. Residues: CAWSRREKLFF. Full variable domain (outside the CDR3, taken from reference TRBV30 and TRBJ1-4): SQTIHQWPATLVQPVGSPLSLECTVEGTSNPNLYWYRQAAGRGLQLLFYSVGIGQISSEVPQNLSASRPQDRQFILSSKKLLLSDSGFYLCAWSRREKLFFGSGTQLSVL.

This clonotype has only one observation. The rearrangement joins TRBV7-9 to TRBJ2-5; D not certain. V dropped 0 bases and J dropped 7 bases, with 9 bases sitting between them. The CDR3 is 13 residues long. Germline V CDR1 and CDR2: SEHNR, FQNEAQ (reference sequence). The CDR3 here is CASSLAEGRTQYF. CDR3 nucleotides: TGTGCCAGCAGCTTAGCGGAAGGAAGGACCCAGTACTTC.

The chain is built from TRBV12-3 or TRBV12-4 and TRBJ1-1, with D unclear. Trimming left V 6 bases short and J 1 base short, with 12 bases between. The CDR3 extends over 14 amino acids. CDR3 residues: CASSHWASNTEAFF. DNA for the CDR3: TGTGCCAGCAGCCACTGGGCCTCGAACACTGAAGCTTTCTTT.

The CDR3, as DNA: TGCAGTGCTAGACCCTTAGCGGGAGGCACAGATACGCAGTATTTT. It codes for CSARPLAGGTDTQYF. This chain joins TRBV20-1 and TRBJ2-3; 9 bases fit TRBD2. Per the germline V gene, CDR1 is DFQATT and CDR2 is SNEGSKA (reference sequence). The V gene end was trimmed by 2 bases and the J gene end by 1 base; junction bases not matched to a gene: 4. The CDR3 has 15 residues.

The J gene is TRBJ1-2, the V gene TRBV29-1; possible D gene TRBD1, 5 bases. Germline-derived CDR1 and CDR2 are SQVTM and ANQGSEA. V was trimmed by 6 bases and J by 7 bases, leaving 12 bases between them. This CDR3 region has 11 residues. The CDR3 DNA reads TGCAGCGTCGAGTCAGGGTCTGGCTACACCTTC. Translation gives CSVESGSGYTF.

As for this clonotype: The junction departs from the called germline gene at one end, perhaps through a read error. CDR3 amino acids: CSVEAPGGRGYTF. As DNA, the CDR3 is TGCAGCGTCGAAGCCCCTGGAGGGCGCGGCTACACCTTC. The V gene is TRBV29-1, the J gene TRBJ1-2; D unclear. Per the germline V gene, CDR1 is SQVTM and CDR2 is ANQGSEA. This CDR3 is built from 13 residues.

The CDR3 region is CASSQESGAYNEQFF. CDR3 DNA sequence: TGTGCCAGCAGCCAAGAATCGGGAGCCTACAATGAGCAGTTCTTC. The chain links TRBV4-2 to TRBJ2-1, with a possible D match to TRBD2 (6 bases). V gave up 0 bases and J gave up 2 bases, with 8 bases separating them. Germline V gene data show CDR1 as LGHNA and CDR2 as YNFKEQ. This CDR3 has 15 amino acids.

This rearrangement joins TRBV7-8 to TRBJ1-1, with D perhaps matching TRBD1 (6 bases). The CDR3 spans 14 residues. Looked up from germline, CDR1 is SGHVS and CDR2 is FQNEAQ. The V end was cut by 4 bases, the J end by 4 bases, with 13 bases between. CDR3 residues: CASSSRGAGTEAFF. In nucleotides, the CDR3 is TGTGCCAGCAGCTCCAGGGGCGCGGGCACTGAAGCTTTCTTT.

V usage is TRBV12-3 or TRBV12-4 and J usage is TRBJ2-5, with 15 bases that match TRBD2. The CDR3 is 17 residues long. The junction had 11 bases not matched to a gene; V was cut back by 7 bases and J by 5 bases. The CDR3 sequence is CASTLGTSGRLYETQYF. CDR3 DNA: TGTGCCAGCACCCTTGGGACTAGCGGGAGGTTGTATGAGACCCAGTACTTC.

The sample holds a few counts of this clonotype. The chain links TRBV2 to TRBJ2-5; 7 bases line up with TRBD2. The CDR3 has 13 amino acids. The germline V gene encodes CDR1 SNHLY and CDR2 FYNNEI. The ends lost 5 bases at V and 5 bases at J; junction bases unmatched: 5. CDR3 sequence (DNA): TGTGCCAGCAGTTTCTCCGGGGGGGAGACCCAGTACTTC. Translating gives CASSFSGGETQYF.